The 25 T cell receptor beta chains reported below all come from one sample, sequenced in a study of shared clonotypes between healthy human individuals. The protocol was immunoSEQ multiplex PCR, while the TCRdb copy is restricted to in-frame clones and leaves out a portion. Among 1.6 million or so clones listed, 98% were seen once. Sequenced: naive CD4+ T cells sorted from blood. Subset: CD45RA+ positively selected. These receptors were obtained from a man under 40 in good health.

This clone was recorded only once. As DNA, the CDR3 is TGTGCCAGCACACCACAGGGCGGCTACAATGAGCAGTTCTTC. Translation gives CASTPQGGYNEQFF. V usage is TRBV11-2 and J usage is TRBJ2-1; D might be TRBD1 (6 bases). The CDR3 sequence is 14 residues long. Trimming removed 7 bases from V and 3 bases from J, with 13 bases in between. Germline V gene sequence: CDR1 SGHAT, CDR2 FQNNGV.

The J gene is TRBJ2-7, the V gene TRBV9; the match to TRBD1 covers 7 bases. CDR1 SGDLS and CDR2 YYNGEE come from the germline V gene. V lost 3 bases and J lost 1; bases outside the gene matches: 7. The CDR3 extends over 15 amino acids. DNA of the CDR3: TGTGCCAGCAGCGCGAGACAGGGTGAATCCTACGAGCAGTACTTC. This codes for CASSARQGESYEQYF. The whole variable domain, filled in from reference TRBV9 and TRBJ2-7, reads DSGVTQTPKHLITATGQRVTLRCSPRSGDLSVYWYQQSLDQGLQFLIQYYNGEERAKGNILERFSAQQFPDLHSELNLSSLELGDSALYFCASSARQGESYEQYFGPGTRLTVT.

A remark on this clone: Within the sample, other DNA sequences also encode this same CDR3. The genes are TRBV15 and TRBJ1-4; the match to TRBD1 covers 7 bases. J was trimmed by 5 bases and V by 1 base; bases with no gene match: 4. The germline CDR1 and CDR2 sequences are LNHNV and YYDKDF (reference sequence). This CDR3 is 15 amino acids long. The CDR3 nucleotides are TGTGCCACCAGCAGAGTAGGGACAGTAAATGAAAAACTGTTTTTT. As protein: CATSRVGTVNEKLFF.

The chain is built from TRBV9 and TRBJ2-2; 8 nucleotides line up with TRBD1. Losses at the gene ends were 4 bases for V and 3 bases for J; bases not matched to a gene: 8. There are 16 residues in the CDR3. CDR1 is SGDLS and CDR2 is YYNGEE in the germline V gene. This CDR3 is CASSNQGGQDTGELFF. Written as DNA, the CDR3 is TGTGCCAGCAGCAACCAAGGGGGACAGGACACCGGGGAGCTGTTTTTT.

The chain combines TRBV19 with TRBJ2-7; tentatively, D is TRBD1 or TRBD2 (6 bases each). V was trimmed by 7 bases and J by 3 bases, leaving 13 bases between them. The V gene's germline CDR1 is LNHDA and CDR2 SQIVND (reference sequence). CDR3 size: 13 residues. The CDR3 reads CASKMGGRYEQYF. CDR3 bases: TGTGCCAGTAAGATGGGGGGCCGCTACGAGCAGTACTTC. Together with reference TRBV19 and TRBJ2-7, the CDR3 gives the full variable domain: DGGITQSPKYLFRKEGQNVTLSCEQNLNHDAMYWYRQDPGQGLRLIYYSQIVNDFQKGDIAEGYSVSREKKESFPLTVTSAQKNPTAFYLCASKMGGRYEQYFGPGTRLTVT.

This chain connects TRBV6-4 to TRBJ2-7; TRBD2 matches at 9 bases. The germline V gene encodes CDR1 MRHNA and CDR2 SNTAGT. The CDR3 is 15 residues long. V dropped 0 bases and J dropped 2; count of bases not matched to a gene: 2. The CDR3 DNA is TGTGCCAGCAGTGACTCAGGCGGGAGGGCCTACGAGCAGTACTTC. It codes for CASSDSGGRAYEQYF.

In its sample, this clone was seen once. V usage is TRBV28 and J usage is TRBJ2-7; 14 nucleotides line up with TRBD2. The CDR3 has 14 amino acids. Germline V gene lookup returns CDR1 MDHEN and CDR2 SYDVKM. With 5 bases clipped from V and 8 bases from J, the junction kept 5 bases outside the gene matches. The CDR3 sequence is CASSTGLAGVKQYF. Written as DNA, the CDR3 is TGTGCCAGCAGTACGGGACTAGCGGGAGTAAAGCAGTACTTC.

The rearrangement links TRBV18 to TRBJ1-1, with 8 bases matching TRBD1. Germline trimming cut 4 bases from V and 7 bases from J; bases unmatched to any gene: 2. This CDR3 contains 12 residues. Germline V CDR1 and CDR2: KGHSH, LQKENI. The CDR3 is CASSHGQGEAFF. In DNA form, the CDR3 reads TGTGCCAGCTCACATGGACAGGGTGAAGCTTTCTTT.

The chain couples TRBV28 to TRBJ1-1; 7 bases align to TRBD1. The germline gives CDR1 MDHEN, CDR2 SYDVKM. The CDR3 contains 15 residues. After removal of 2 bases from V and 0 bases from J, the junction contained 3 bases not matched to a gene. The CDR3 sequence is CASSLAGGMNTEAFF. CDR3 DNA: TGTGCCAGCAGTTTAGCAGGGGGTATGAACACTGAAGCTTTCTTT.

The V gene is TRBV25-1, the J gene TRBJ2-1; 8 bases fit TRBD1. CDR3 length equals 14 residues. V trimming: 6 bases; J trimming: 9 bases; junction bases outside the gene matches: 10. From germline, CDR1 is MGHDK and CDR2 SYGVNS. The CDR3 DNA follows: TGTGCCAGCAGCTATAAAACGACAGGGGTTGAGCAGTTCTTC. It is translated as CASSYKTTGVEQFF.

This rearrangement joins TRBV6-6 to TRBJ1-4, with a tentative D call TRBD1 (5 bases). The CDR3 length is 16 residues. The ends were cut back, 5 bases at V and 4 bases at J, with 17 bases in the middle. Germline CDR1 and CDR2: MNHNY and SVGAGI (reference sequence). The CDR3 coding sequence is TGTGCCAGCAGTCTTCAGGGAAGCAGGGTTAATGAAAAACTGTTTTTT. Its protein product is CASSLQGSRVNEKLFF.

The gene calls are TRBV27 and TRBJ2-3, with TRBD2 as a possible D gene (5 bases). V shed 6 bases and J shed 0 bases, with 10 bases lying between them. Per germline, CDR1 MNHEY and CDR2 SMNVEV (reference sequence). This CDR3 spans 14 amino acids. The CDR3 reads CASSGLASTDTQYF. CDR3 nucleotide sequence: TGTGCCAGCAGCGGGCTAGCCAGCACAGATACGCAGTATTTT.

The rearrangement uses TRBV7-9 and TRBJ1-2; D is ambiguous. V lost 4 bases and J lost 5, with 8 bases in between. CDR3 length equals 12 residues. Germline V lookup: CDR1 SEHNR, CDR2 FQNEAQ (reference sequence). As DNA, the CDR3 is TGTGCCAGCAGCTACGACACGTATGGCTACACCTTC. It specifies CASSYDTYGYTF.

This clone was seen once. This sequence joins TRBV19 and TRBJ1-3; D is unclear. The CDR3 runs to 13 residues. Looked up from germline, CDR1 is LNHDA and CDR2 is SQIVND (reference sequence). V was shortened by 4 bases and J by 4 bases, with 8 bases between the two germline ends. The CDR3 protein is CASSTQFGNTIYF. DNA for the CDR3: TGTGCCAGTAGTACTCAGTTCGGAAACACCATATATTTT.

The V gene is TRBV7-2, the J gene TRBJ2-5; 12 bases are shared with TRBD2. V was pared by 4 bases and J by 7 bases, with 13 bases of the junction left unmatched. Looked up from germline, CDR1 is SGHTA and CDR2 is FQGNSA. This CDR3 has 17 residues. CDR3: CASSYASGRALSGTQYF. In DNA, the CDR3 is TGTGCCAGCAGCTACGCTAGCGGGAGGGCTCTTTCTGGGACCCAGTACTTC.

This chain uses TRBV19 with TRBJ1-1; 10 bases align to TRBD1. J was trimmed by 2 bases and V by 7 bases; bases with no gene match: 4. The V gene's germline CDR1 is LNHDA and CDR2 SQIVND (reference sequence). The CDR3 totals 14 residues. CDR3 region: CASTRTGGNTEAFF. The CDR3 region has the DNA TGTGCCAGTACCCGGACAGGGGGAAACACTGAAGCTTTCTTT.

This chain links TRBV7-2 with TRBJ1-2, with D uncertain. V gave up 2 bases and J gave up 2 bases, with 12 bases separating them. Germline V CDR1 and CDR2: SGHTA, FQGNSA. The CDR3 is made up of 15 amino acids. The CDR3 DNA follows: TGTGCCAGCAGCTTACCCCCCGGCAGGAACTATGGCTACACCTTC. Translated, it gives CASSLPPGRNYGYTF.

This sequence joins TRBV7-2 and TRBJ2-7; 7 bases line up with TRBD1. Germline CDR1 and CDR2: SGHTA and FQGNSA. The CDR3 spans 15 residues. V lost 3 bases and J lost 4; bases outside the gene matches: 9. CDR3 region: CASSFRDSRLYEQYF. The CDR3 bases are TGTGCCAGCAGCTTCCGGGACAGTAGATTATACGAGCAGTACTTC. Full variable domain (remainder filled in from reference TRBV7-2 and TRBJ2-7): GAGVSQSPSNKVTEKGKDVELRCDPISGHTALYWYRQSLGQGLEFLIYFQGNSAPDKSGLPSDRFSAERTGGSVSTLTIQRTQQEDSAVYLCASSFRDSRLYEQYFGPGTRLTVT.

The chain uses TRBV5-1 and TRBJ1-1, with 9 bases that match TRBD1. Per the germline V gene, CDR1 is SGHRS and CDR2 is YFSETQ. The V gene end was trimmed by 0 bases and the J gene end by 3 bases; junction bases not matched to a gene: 3. The CDR3 spans 15 residues. DNA for the CDR3: TGCGCCAGCAGCTTGGAGGGACAGGGCCACACTGAAGCTTTCTTT. Residues: CASSLEGQGHTEAFF.

The J gene is TRBJ1-2, the V gene TRBV7-9; the D gene is possibly TRBD1 (5 bases). The CDR3 has 13 residues. Germline CDR1 and CDR2: SEHNR and FQNEAQ (reference sequence). The ends were cut back, 1 base at V and 4 bases at J, with 7 bases in the middle. This CDR3 reads CASSLEGIYGYTF. In DNA, the CDR3 is TGTGCCAGCAGCTTAGAGGGGATCTATGGCTACACCTTC. Combining the CDR3 with reference TRBV7-9 and TRBJ1-2 gives the whole variable domain DTGVSQNPRHKITKRGQNVTFRCDPISEHNRLYWYRQTLGQGPEFLTYFQNEAQLEKSRLLSDRFSAERPKGSFSTLEIQRTEQGDSAMYLCASSLEGIYGYTFGSGTRLTVV.

The chain employs TRBV7-9 and TRBJ2-2, with D perhaps TRBD1 (5 bases). Trimming took off 1 base at V and 1 base at J, with 10 bases between the two ends. The CDR3 has 16 residues. Germline CDR1 SEHNR, CDR2 FQNEAQ (reference sequence). In nucleotides, the CDR3 is TGTGCCAGCAGCTTAGTGGGGCTGGAGAACACCGGGGAGCTGTTTTTT. This codes for CASSLVGLENTGELFF.

This chain connects TRBV5-1 to TRBJ2-1; no clear D gene. The V end lost 7 bases, the J end lost 9 bases, and 11 bases lay between the germline ends. CDR3 length: 11 amino acids. Germline CDR1 and CDR2: SGHRS and YFSETQ. This chain's CDR3 is CASGINIEQFF. The DNA of the CDR3 is TGCGCCAGCGGGATCAACATTGAGCAGTTCTTC.

The genes are TRBV18 and TRBJ2-1, with 8 bases matching TRBD2. Trimming cost V 6 bases and J 8 bases; bases outside gene matches: 15. The germline V gene has CDR1 KGHSH and CDR2 LQKENI. The CDR3 consists of 16 residues. The CDR3 nucleotides are TGTGCCAGCTCTCAGGGCAGGGTTAGCGGGATGTATGAGCAGTTCTTC. This encodes CASSQGRVSGMYEQFF.

The chain combines TRBV18 with TRBJ1-1; TRBD1 matches at 7 bases. The germline V gene has CDR1 KGHSH and CDR2 LQKENI. With 6 bases clipped from V and 7 bases from J, the junction kept 11 bases outside the gene matches. The length of the CDR3 is 14 residues. CDR3 region: CASSPQGGLLEAFF. The CDR3 region has the DNA TGTGCCAGCTCGCCCCAGGGGGGGCTACTTGAAGCTTTCTTT.

This chain uses TRBV5-1 with TRBJ2-7, with a tentative D call TRBD2 (6 bases). The CDR3 totals 15 residues. The ends were cut back, 3 bases at V and 0 bases at J, with 13 bases in the middle. CDR1 is SGHRS and CDR2 is YFSETQ in the germline V gene. The CDR3 reads CASSWRAPSSYEQYF. The DNA of the CDR3 is TGCGCCAGCAGCTGGAGGGCACCTTCCTCCTACGAGCAGTACTTC.